This note documents a single TCR beta chain sequence. What antigen it recognizes has not been identified. Within one base of it there is no much larger clone, and no base qualities were kept. TCRbeta CDR3 regions were amplified from genomic DNA by means of the immunoSEQ Assay, a bias-controlled multiplex PCR. In the source study's methods: The number of nucleated cells in each sample was estimated from the amplification of reference gene primers within the assay. To quantify the absolute abundance of each unique TCRbeta CDR3 rearrangement, sequence reads were collapsed and filtered. For each sample, productive Simpson clonality was calculated as the square root of Simpson's diversity index over productive rearrangements. TCRdb took over this immuneACCESS table, retaining in-frame rearrangements with V and J assigned. Such tables are incomplete; in checked studies, under half of the missing clones stem from an unresolved V gene, and the remainder is unexplained. V and J calls and clone size come straight from that table; D and trimming were deduced from the DNA. The sample contains some 220,000 clones, around four fifths of them found a single time. The ten largest clones take up 5% to 7% of the sample.

These data are taken from a study of blood T cell repertoires in COVID-19 (dated by TCRdb to 2019 to 2021). For the wider study: Samples covering the acute and convalescent phases of COVID-19 were provided by collaborators in the United States, Italy and Spain. HLA class I and class II types, where available, came from metadata supplied by the sample provider rather than from assay-based typing. Subjects who had been exposed to COVID-19, were actively infected with it, or had recovered from it provided the deeply sampled blood TCRbeta repertoires that made up the dataset. A de-identified subject ID, COVID-19 status, age in years and sex were almost always included in the sample metadata. The samples were drawn from two sources: the first 160 participants of the ongoing ImmuneRACE study, and some 1,300 subjects contributed by 6 global collaborators. The prospective study material was composed of cDNA or gDNA derived from T cells, B-cell-depleted T cells, or PBMCs. The repertoires were released in a freely available public database intended as a resource for research on the immune response to SARS-CoV-2. What the work shows at the level of the full study, not this receptor alone: The quantity of clinical and demographic metadata differed by source and by participant and was supplied without curation.

Collaborating institutions collected whole blood in K2EDTA tubes following their own protocols. For TCRbeta analysis, collaborators shipped samples as frozen whole blood, isolated PBMCs, or DNA extracted from either of those sample types. The TCR was taken from a woman between 55 and 75 years old with active or convalescent COVID-19. The sequenced material came from peripheral blood.

The CDR3 region: CASSRWTSGKQETQYF. The sequenced DNA is TGTGCCAGCAGCCGGTGGACTAGCGGGAAGCAAGAGACCCAGTACTTC. The chain uses TRBV3-1 (or the pseudogene TRBV3-2) and TRBJ2-5, with 12 junctional bases fitting TRBD2. The CDR3 starts with the cysteine, ends with the phenylalanine, and has 16 residues. CDR3 DNA only is kept here, 48 bases in frame from base 1. V is trimmed back by 4 bases and J by 2 bases, and the junction contains 5 bases that no gene match accounts for. In the germline V gene (reference sequence), CDR1 corresponds to LGHDT and CDR2 to YNNKEL.